This paragraph reports one TCR beta chain. The antigen is undetermined. These data come from a study of molecular identifiers for immune sequencing clone quantification. General study points: Whereas naive cells kept under 1% of molecules in clones above 20 RNA copies, such clones held over 97% in effectors. Spiked-in Jurkat TCR RNA corresponding to one cell was reported as detectable against 990,000 or so naive cells.

The authors built bulk TCR libraries by previously described methods with listed TCR primers. TCRdb ran MiXCR on the PCR reads and lists one entry per CDR3 protein. The table has approximately 630,000 distinct CDR3 sequences, about 25% seen once. Germline CDR1 is SGHVS and CDR2 is FQNEAQ. The V gene lost 3 bases and the J gene lost 5 bases, with 16 bases spanning the gap. The CDR3 consists of 16 residues. Naive CD8 T cells underwent sorting with the CD8+CD4-CCR7+CD45RA+ definition. The gene calls are TRBV7-8 and TRBJ2-2, with D possibly called TRBD1 or TRBD2 (5 bases each). Sequencing used naive CD8+ T cells from blood, with Jurkat cell RNA spiked in. The subset denotes: FACS-sorted CD8+CD4-CCR7+CD45RA+ naive T cells. The TCR sequence derives from a human donor in good health. Some libraries in this study had Jurkat cell RNA spiked in. Here the CDR3 reads CASSFFGDVETGELFF. The DNA of the CDR3 is TGTGCCAGCAGCTTTTTCGGGGACGTCGAGACCGGGGAGCTGTTTTTT.